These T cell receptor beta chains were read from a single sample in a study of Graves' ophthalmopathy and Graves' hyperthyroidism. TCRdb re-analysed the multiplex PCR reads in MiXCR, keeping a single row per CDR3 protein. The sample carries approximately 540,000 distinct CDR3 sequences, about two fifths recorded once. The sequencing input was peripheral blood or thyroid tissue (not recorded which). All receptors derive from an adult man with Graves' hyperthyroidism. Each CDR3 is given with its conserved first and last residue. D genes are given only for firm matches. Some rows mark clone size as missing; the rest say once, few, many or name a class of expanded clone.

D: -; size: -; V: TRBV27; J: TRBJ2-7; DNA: TGTGCCAGCAGTTGGGGCGTGGGCGGGGAGCAGTACTTC; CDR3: CASSWGVGGEQYF
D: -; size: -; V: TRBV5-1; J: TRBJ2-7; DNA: TGCGCCAGCAGCTCACGGGACGAGCAGTACTTC; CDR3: CASSSRDEQYF
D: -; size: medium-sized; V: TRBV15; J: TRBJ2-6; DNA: TGTGCCACCAGCAGAGACGAGTCTGGGGCCAACGTCCTGACTTTC; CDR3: CATSRDESGANVLTF
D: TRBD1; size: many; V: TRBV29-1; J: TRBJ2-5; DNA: TGCAGCGTTGTGGACAGGGACCAAGAGACCCAGTACTTC; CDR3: CSVVDRDQETQYF
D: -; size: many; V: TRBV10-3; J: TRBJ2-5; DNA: TGTGCCATCAGCCCGGGAACCCAAGAGACCCAGTACTTC; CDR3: CAISPGTQETQYF
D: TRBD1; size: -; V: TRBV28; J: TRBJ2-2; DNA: TGTGCCATCACAGGGGGAACCGGCACCGGGGAGCTGTTTTTT; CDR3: CAITGGTGTGELFF
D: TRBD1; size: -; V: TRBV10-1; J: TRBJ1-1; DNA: TGCGCCAGCAGTAGACCACAGGGGATGGCTTTCTTT; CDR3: CASSRPQGMAFF
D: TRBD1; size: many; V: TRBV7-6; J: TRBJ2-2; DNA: TGTGCCAGCAGCCCCAGACAGGGACAATTCGCCGGGGAGCTGTTTTTT; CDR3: CASSPRQGQFAGELFF
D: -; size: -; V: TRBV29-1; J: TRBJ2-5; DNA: TGCAGCTTAGAGGGCGGACAGTTCGGGGGGGAGACCCAGTACTTC; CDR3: CSLEGGQFGGETQYF
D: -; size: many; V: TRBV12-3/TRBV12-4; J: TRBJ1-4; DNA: TGTGCCAGCAGTTTATACGGGAGTCACGGTGAAAAACTGTTTTTT; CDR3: CASSLYGSHGEKLFF
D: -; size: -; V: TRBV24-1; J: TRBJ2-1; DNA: TGTGCCACCAGTGTGACAGCGAATGAGCAGTTCTTC; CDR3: CATSVTANEQFF
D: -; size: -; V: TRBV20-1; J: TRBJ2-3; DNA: TGCAGTGTTCCGGGACACTCTAGCACAGATACGCAGTATTTT; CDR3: CSVPGHSSTDTQYF
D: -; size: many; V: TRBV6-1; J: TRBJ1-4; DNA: TGTGCCAGCAGTGAGACCCAACGGGGTGAAAAACTGTTTTTT; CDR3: CASSETQRGEKLFF
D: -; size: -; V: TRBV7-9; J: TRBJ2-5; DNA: TGTGCCAGCAGCTTGGAGGGCCAGAACCAAGAGACCCAGTACTTC; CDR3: CASSLEGQNQETQYF
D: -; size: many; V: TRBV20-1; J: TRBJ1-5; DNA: TGCAGTGCTAGTCTGTCAGACAATCAGCCCCAGCATTTT; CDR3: CSASLSDNQPQHF
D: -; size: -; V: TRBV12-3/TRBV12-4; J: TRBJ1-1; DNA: TGTGCCAGCAGCTCTAGCGGGAGTGGGAACACTGAAGCTTTCTTT; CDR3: CASSSSGSGNTEAFF
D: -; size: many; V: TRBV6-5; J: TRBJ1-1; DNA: TGTGCCAGCAGTTACTCCGCAGGGAACACTGAAGCTTTCTTT; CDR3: CASSYSAGNTEAFF
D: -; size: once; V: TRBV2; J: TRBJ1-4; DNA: TGTGCCAGCAGCCAATGGGACGGGGAACTGTTTTTT; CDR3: CASSQWDGELFF
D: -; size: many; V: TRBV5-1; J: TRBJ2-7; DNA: TGCGCCAGCAGCCCGGAGGGCCGGCCGTTCTACGAGCAGTACTTC; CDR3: CASSPEGRPFYEQYF
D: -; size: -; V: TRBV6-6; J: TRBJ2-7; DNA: TGTGCCAGCAGTTACTCCCCCCACCAAAAAGTCGGCTACGAGCAGTACTTC; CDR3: CASSYSPHQKVGYEQYF
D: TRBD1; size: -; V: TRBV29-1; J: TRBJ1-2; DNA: TGTGCCAGTAGGGCCGGGACAGTGTACTATGGCTACACCTTC; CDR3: CASRAGTVYYGYTF
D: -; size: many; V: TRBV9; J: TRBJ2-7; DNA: TGTGCCAGCAGCGTAGGACACCTCGGAGAGCAGTACTTC; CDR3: CASSVGHLGEQYF
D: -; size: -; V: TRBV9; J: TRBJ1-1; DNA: TGTGCCAGCAGCGTAAGCGGGAATCCGAACACTGAAGCTTTCTTT; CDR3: CASSVSGNPNTEAFF
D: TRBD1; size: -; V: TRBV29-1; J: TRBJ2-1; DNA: TGCAGCGCCCGGGGGACAGGGCTGAATGAGCAGTTCTTC; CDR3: CSARGTGLNEQFF
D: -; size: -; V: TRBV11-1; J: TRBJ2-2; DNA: TGTGCCAGCAGCTTAGGACTCGGGTCAGGCACCGGGGAGCTGTTTTTT; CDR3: CASSLGLGSGTGELFF
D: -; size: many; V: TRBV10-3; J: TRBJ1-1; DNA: TGTGCCATCAGGACGGGACGGAACACTGAAGCTTTCTTT; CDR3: CAIRTGRNTEAFF
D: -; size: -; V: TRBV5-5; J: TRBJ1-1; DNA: TGTGCCAGCAGCCCCGGGGGGCGCATCAGTTTGAACACTGAAGCTTTCTTT; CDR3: CASSPGGRISLNTEAFF
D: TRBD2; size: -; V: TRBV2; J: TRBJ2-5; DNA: TGTGCCAGCAGTGACACCCGCTCGAACACCGGGACTAGAAACCCTATTGAGACCCAGTACTTC; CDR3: CASSDTRSNTGTRNPIETQYF
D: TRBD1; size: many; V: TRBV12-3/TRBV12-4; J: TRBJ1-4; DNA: TGTGCCAGCAGTTTTCAACAGGGGGCGAAGGTACTGTTTTTT; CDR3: CASSFQQGAKVLFF
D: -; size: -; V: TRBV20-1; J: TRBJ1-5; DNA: TGCAGTGCTAGAGGTGGCAGCGGACTCGAGCATTTT; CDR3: CSARGGSGLEHF
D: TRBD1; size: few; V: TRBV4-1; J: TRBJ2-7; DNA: TGCGCCAGCAGCCAAGTCGTGTCAGGGGGTTACGAGCAGTACTTC; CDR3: CASSQVVSGGYEQYF
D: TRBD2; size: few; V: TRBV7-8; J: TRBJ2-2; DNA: TGTGCCAGCAGCCCCGGACCAGCGGGGCCAAACACCGGGGAGCTGTTTTTT; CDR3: CASSPGPAGPNTGELFF
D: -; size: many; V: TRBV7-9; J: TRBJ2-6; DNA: TGTGCCAGCAGCCTAGGGCGGGGGGCCAACGTCCTGACTTTC; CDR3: CASSLGRGANVLTF
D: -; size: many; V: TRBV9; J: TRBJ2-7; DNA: TGTGCCAGCAGCGTAGGCGGGGATTCACGCGAGCAGTACTTC; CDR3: CASSVGGDSREQYF
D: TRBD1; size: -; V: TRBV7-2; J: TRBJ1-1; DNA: TGTGCCAGCAGCTCCGGGACAGGGGATTACGCTTTCTTT; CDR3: CASSSGTGDYAFF
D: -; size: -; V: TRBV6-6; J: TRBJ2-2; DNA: TGTGCCAGCAGATGGGAAACAGGGAACACCGGGGAGCTGTTTTTT; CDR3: CASRWETGNTGELFF
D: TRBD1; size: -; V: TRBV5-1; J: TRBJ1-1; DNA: TGCGCCAGCAGCTTGGATCCAGGGGGCGTCACTGAAGCTTTCTTT; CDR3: CASSLDPGGVTEAFF
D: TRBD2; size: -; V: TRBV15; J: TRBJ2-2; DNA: TGTGCCACCAGCAGGACAGCGGGGGGGGAGCTGTTTTTT; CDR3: CATSRTAGGELFF
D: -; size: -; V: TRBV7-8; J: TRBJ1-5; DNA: TGTGCCAGCAGCTCATTACCGGGAAATAGCAATCAGCATTTT; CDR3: CASSSLPGNSNQHF
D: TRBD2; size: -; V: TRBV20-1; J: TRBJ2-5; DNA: TGCAGTGCTGGGGCTAGCGGGAGTGGAGAGACCCAGTACTTC; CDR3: CSAGASGSGETQYF
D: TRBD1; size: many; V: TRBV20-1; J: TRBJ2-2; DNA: TGCAGTGCTAGAGATTTGGGGACAGGGTACACCGGGGAGCTGTTTTTT; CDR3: CSARDLGTGYTGELFF
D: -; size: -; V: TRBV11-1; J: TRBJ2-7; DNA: TGTGCCAGCAGCTTACCCGGACAGAACTACGAGCAGTACTTC; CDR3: CASSLPGQNYEQYF
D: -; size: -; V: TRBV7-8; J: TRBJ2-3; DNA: TGTGCCAGCAGCTTAGGATACAGCACAGATACGCAGTATTTT; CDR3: CASSLGYSTDTQYF
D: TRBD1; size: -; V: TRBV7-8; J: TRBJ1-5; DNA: TGTGCCAGCTCACACGGGACAGGGTCCAATCAGCCCCAGCATTTT; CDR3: CASSHGTGSNQPQHF